The 14 T cell receptor beta chains in this list originate from one sample, sequenced in a study of early T cells in non-severe SARS-CoV-2 infection. TCRdb re-analysed the 5' RACE reads in MiXCR, keeping a single row per CDR3 protein. The table lists about 90,000 distinct CDR3 sequences, approximately 12% of them singletons. This specimen was whole blood, taken at baseline. The receptors originated from an adult who was a healthcare worker with PCR-confirmed SARS-CoV-2 infection or an uninfected control (not recorded which).

In DNA, the CDR3 is TGCAGCGTATGGACTAGCGGGAGGGGGTTCGGGAATGAGCAGTTCTTC. Its protein is CSVWTSGRGFGNEQFF. This chain uses TRBV29-1 with TRBJ2-1; 15 bases are a match to TRBD2. V was clipped by 6 bases and J by 7 bases; unmatched bases: 10. The CDR3 runs 16 residues. Germline CDR1 is SQVTM and CDR2 is ANQGSEA.

This clonotype was seen more than once but under ten times. This rearrangement joins TRBV12-3 or TRBV12-4 to TRBJ2-2; 9 positions match TRBD1. J lost 2 bases, V lost 5 bases, and 6 bases had no gene match. CDR3 size: 16 residues. The CDR3 loop is CASSTGTGTNTGELFF. The CDR3 nucleotides read TGTGCCAGCAGTACCGGGACAGGGACCAACACCGGGGAGCTGTTTTTT.

V is TRBV11-2 and J is TRBJ1-2; a weak D match, TRBD1 (6 bases). V was clipped by 5 bases and J by 1 base, with 17 bases between them. The CDR3 runs to 16 residues. Germline values: CDR1 SGHAT, CDR2 FQNNGV. CDR3 loop: CASSASPGQINYGYTF. The DNA of the CDR3 is TGTGCCAGCAGCGCGAGCCCTGGACAGATTAACTATGGCTACACCTTC.

This clonotype was found a few times. The chain combines TRBV6-5 with TRBJ2-2, with 8 bases fitting TRBD1. From germline, CDR1 is MNHEY and CDR2 SVGAGI. This CDR3 spans 17 amino acids. V lost 6 bases, J lost 4 bases, and 13 bases stayed unmatched. The CDR3 coding sequence is TGTGCCAGCAGACGGTCCATCGGGACAGGTTCCACCGGGGAGCTGTTTTTT. It codes for CASRRSIGTGSTGELFF.

This clonotype has ten or more counts. The chain has TRBV11-3 and TRBJ2-7; 10 nucleotides match TRBD1. Germline V gives CDR1 SGHNT, CDR2 YENEEA. The CDR3 sequence is 15 residues long. Trimming took 5 bases from V and 3 from J; bases not matched to a gene: 7. In nucleotides, the CDR3 is TGTGCCAGCAGCAGTCGGGACAGGGGATTCTACGAGCAGTACTTC. Its translation: CASSSRDRGFYEQYF.

J is TRBJ2-3 and V is TRBV5-1; 7 bases match TRBD2. The CDR3 sequence is 15 residues long. Germline V gives CDR1 SGHRS, CDR2 YFSETQ. After removal of 2 bases from V and 5 bases from J, the junction contained 8 bases not matched to a gene. In DNA form, the CDR3 reads TGCGCCAGCAGCTTCTCAAGCGGGGCTGAAGATACGCAGTATTTT. It specifies CASSFSSGAEDTQYF.

This chain links TRBV12-3 or TRBV12-4 with TRBJ2-1; 13 bases match TRBD2. The V segment lost 5 bases and the J segment 7 bases; nucleotides outside the gene matches: 5. The CDR3 is 15 amino acids. The CDR3 region is CASSLLAGGSNEQFF. The CDR3, as DNA: TGTGCCAGCAGTCTACTAGCGGGAGGGTCAAATGAGCAGTTCTTC.

This clonotype was seen at least ten times. The rearrangement links TRBV7-6 to TRBJ2-2, with 10 bases matching TRBD1. Trimming removed 4 bases from V and 4 bases from J; junction bases left unmatched: 6. Germline CDR1 reads SGHVS; CDR2 reads FNYEAQ. The CDR3 is 16 amino acids. The CDR3 region is CASSWGQGLATGELFF. The CDR3 coding sequence is TGTGCCAGCAGCTGGGGACAGGGGTTAGCCACCGGGGAGCTGTTTTTT.

This clonotype appeared a few times. The J gene is TRBJ2-6, the V gene TRBV28; the D gene is possibly TRBD2 (6 bases). CDR1 MDHEN and CDR2 SYDVKM come from the germline V gene. Trimming shortened V by 6 bases and J by 3 bases, and 12 bases separated the two germline ends. The CDR3 extends over 15 amino acids. The CDR3 DNA reads as TGTGCCAGCAGGGCCGGAGGGTTTGGGGCCAACGTCCTGACTTTC. It codes for CASRAGGFGANVLTF.

V usage is TRBV29-1 and J usage is TRBJ2-1; TRBD2 agrees at 7 bases. CDR1 and CDR2 (germline): SQVTM, ANQGSEA. With 0 bases clipped from V and 2 bases from J, the junction kept 4 bases outside the gene matches. This CDR3 has 15 residues. CDR3 region: CSVEDGRGPYNEQFF. CDR3 in DNA: TGCAGCGTTGAAGATGGGAGGGGTCCCTACAATGAGCAGTTCTTC.

V and J are TRBV20-1 and TRBJ1-1; TRBD1 aligns across 7 bases. Germline CDR1 and CDR2: DFQATT and SNEGSKA (reference sequence). V gave up 5 bases and J gave up 5 bases; unmatched junction bases: 11. There are 14 residues in the CDR3. The CDR3 region is CSAAGGTASTEAFF. The CDR3 DNA sequence: TGCAGTGCTGCTGGCGGGACAGCGAGTACTGAAGCTTTCTTT.

The chain uses TRBV5-1 and TRBJ2-5, with D perhaps TRBD2 (6 bases). The CDR3 runs 14 residues. Germline V gene data show CDR1 as SGHRS and CDR2 as YFSETQ. Trimming pared 4 bases from V and 2 bases from J, leaving 12 bases between. CDR3 loop: CASSLATFQETQYF. In DNA form, the CDR3 reads TGCGCCAGCAGCCTAGCGACGTTTCAAGAGACCCAGTACTTC.

This clonotype was counted only a few times. V gene TRBV12-3 or TRBV12-4 combines with J gene TRBJ2-7, with D perhaps matching TRBD1 or TRBD2 (6 bases each). Trimming pared 5 bases from V and 5 bases from J, leaving 25 bases between. The CDR3 loop spans 17 amino acids. The CDR3 bases are TGTGCCAGCAGTCTCAGGGGAAGCGGGCGGGGTAAACACGAGCAGTACTTC. This encodes CASSLRGSGRGKHEQYF.

The rearrangement links TRBV5-4 to TRBJ1-1; tentative D call: TRBD1 (5 bases). Per the germline V gene, CDR1 is SGHNT and CDR2 is YYREEE (reference sequence). V lost 0 bases, J lost 3 bases, and 9 bases lay in between. This CDR3 has 14 amino acids. For the CDR3, the DNA is TGTGCCAGCAGCTTGGTCGGGGGGGACACTGAAGCTTTCTTT. As protein: CASSLVGGDTEAFF.